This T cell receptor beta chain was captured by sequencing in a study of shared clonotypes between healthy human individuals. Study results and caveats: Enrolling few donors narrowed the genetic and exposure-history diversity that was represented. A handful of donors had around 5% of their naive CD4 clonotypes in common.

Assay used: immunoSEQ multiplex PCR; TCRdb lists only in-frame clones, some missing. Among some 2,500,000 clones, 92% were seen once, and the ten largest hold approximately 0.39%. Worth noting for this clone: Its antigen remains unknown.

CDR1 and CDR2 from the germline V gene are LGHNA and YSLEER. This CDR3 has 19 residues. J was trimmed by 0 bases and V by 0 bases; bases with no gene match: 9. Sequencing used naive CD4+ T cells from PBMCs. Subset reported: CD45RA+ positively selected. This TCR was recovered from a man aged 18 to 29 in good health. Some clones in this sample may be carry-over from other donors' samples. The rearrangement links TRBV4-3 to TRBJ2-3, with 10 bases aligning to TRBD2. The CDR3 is CASSQDLGRTSGSTDTQYF. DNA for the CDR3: TGCGCCAGCAGCCAAGATTTGGGGAGGACTAGCGGTAGCACAGATACGCAGTATTTT.